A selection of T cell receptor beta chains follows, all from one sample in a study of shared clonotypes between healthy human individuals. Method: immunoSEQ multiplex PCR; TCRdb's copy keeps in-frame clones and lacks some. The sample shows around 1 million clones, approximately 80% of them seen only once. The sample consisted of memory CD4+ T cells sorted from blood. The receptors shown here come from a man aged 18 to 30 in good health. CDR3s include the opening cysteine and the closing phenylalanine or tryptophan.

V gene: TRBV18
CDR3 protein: CASSPSRAETQYF

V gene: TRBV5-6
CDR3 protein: CASSHRYLLGDTQYF

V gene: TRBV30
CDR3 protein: CAWLTGRYEQYF

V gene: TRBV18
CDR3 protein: CASSGALYNEQFF

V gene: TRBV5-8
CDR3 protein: CASSLATVWNANYGYTF

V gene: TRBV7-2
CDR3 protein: CASSLSGGVAYNEQFF

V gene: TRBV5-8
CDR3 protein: CASSLSTWQGQPQHF

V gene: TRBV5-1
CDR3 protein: CASSLGDGNYGYTF

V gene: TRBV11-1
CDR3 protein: CASSLGRGSTLGSYEQYF

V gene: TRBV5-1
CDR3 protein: CASVRTSVGKDTQYF

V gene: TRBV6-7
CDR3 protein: CASSPDRGRNIQYF

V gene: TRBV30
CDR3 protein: CAWASDGGRVSEAFF

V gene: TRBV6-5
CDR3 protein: CASSYLGLFQETQYF

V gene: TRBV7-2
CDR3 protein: CASSFSSGGSQETQYF

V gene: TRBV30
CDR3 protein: CAWSVDQNTEAFF

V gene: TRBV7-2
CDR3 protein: CASRLAGVLNEQFF

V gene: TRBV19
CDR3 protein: CASSITGGQETQYF

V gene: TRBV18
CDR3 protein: CASSAFTAGGSYEQYF

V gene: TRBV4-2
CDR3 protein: CASSQAGEKLFF

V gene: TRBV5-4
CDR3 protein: CASSPSERGGPRDTQYF

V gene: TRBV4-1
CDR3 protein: CASSPRTSGGTGELFF

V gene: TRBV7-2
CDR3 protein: CASSLTGPAYEQYF

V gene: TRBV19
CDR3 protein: CASSPPPGELFF

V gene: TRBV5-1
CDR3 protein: CASSLGGSETQYF

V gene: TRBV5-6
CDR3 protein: CASSLTGVQPQHF

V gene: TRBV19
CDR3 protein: CASTPGPDKKNIQYF

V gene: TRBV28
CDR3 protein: CASSLLEGQGLGGQYF

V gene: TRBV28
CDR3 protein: CASSRPGTVYEQYF

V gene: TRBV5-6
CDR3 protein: CASSLGNNQPQHF

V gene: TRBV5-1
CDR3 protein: CASSLESVSNEKLFF

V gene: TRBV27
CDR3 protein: CASSRAKQGSYEQYF